This is a list of T cell receptor beta chains from one sample in a study of T-cell memory formation after mild COVID-19. TCRdb used MiXCR to reprocess the 5' RACE reads, holding one entry per CDR3 protein. Among about 470,000 distinct CDR3 sequences listed, around a sixth were seen once. Specimen: PBMCs or a T cell subset sorted from them (not recorded which). Receptor source: an adult woman who had mild COVID-19 (a few samples of this study predate the infection). Cell type and time point are not known. The CDR3 runs from the conserved cysteine through the conserved F or W. The D gene is left open where the match is weak. Rows give clone size only sometimes, using once, few, many, or a class for an expanded clone.

clone_size | j_call | v_call | d_call | cdr3_aa | cdr3_nt
. | TRBJ2-1 | TRBV7-2 | . | CASSKTLFEQFF | TGTGCCAGCAGTAAGACCCTCTTTGAGCAGTTCTTC
. | TRBJ1-1 | TRBV6-5 | TRBD1 | CASRTGEEAFF | TGTGCCAGCAGGACAGGGGAGGAAGCTTTCTTT
many | TRBJ2-2 | TRBV24-1 | . | CATRSSVIGELFF | TGTGCCACCAGGTCTAGCGTGATCGGGGAGCTGTTTTTT
. | TRBJ1-1 | TRBV6-5 | . | CASRSTGSPEAFF | TGTGCCAGCAGATCTACAGGAAGTCCTGAAGCTTTCTTT
few | TRBJ2-5 | TRBV6-5 | . | CASSYLLLRETQYF | TGTGCCAGCAGTTACTTACTCCTTCGGGAGACCCAGTACTTC
once | TRBJ1-1 | TRBV6-2/TRBV6-3 | . | CARLRAPGSTEAFF | TGTGCCCGCCTCCGGGCCCCGGGGAGCACTGAAGCTTTCTTT
few | TRBJ2-4 | TRBV5-1 | TRBD1 | CASSGRDSSYTNLAKNIQYF | TGCGCCAGCAGCGGCCGGGACAGTTCCTACACGAATCTAGCCAAAAACATTCAGTACTTC
few | TRBJ2-7 | TRBV7-8 | TRBD1 | CASSRPWDRGAEQYF | TGTGCCAGCAGCCGCCCGTGGGACAGGGGGGCCGAGCAGTACTTC
. | TRBJ1-2 | TRBV30 | . | CAWSEGSKGVYGYTF | TGTGCCTGGAGTGAGGGGTCCAAGGGAGTGTATGGCTACACCTTC
few | TRBJ2-3 | TRBV19 | TRBD1 | CASSIGQVIDTQYF | TGTGCCAGTAGTATTGGACAGGTGATAGATACGCAGTATTTT
. | TRBJ2-7 | TRBV7-8 | TRBD1 | CASSFPGQGAYEQYF | TGTGCCAGCAGTTTTCCGGGACAGGGGGCCTACGAGCAGTACTTC
. | TRBJ2-7 | TRBV4-3 | . | CASSHLSAGYEQYF | TGCGCCAGCAGCCACCTTTCGGCCGGGTACGAGCAGTACTTC
. | TRBJ2-2 | TRBV14 | . | CASSQSLPGELFF | TGTGCCAGCAGCCAATCTCTGCCCGGGGAGCTGTTTTTT